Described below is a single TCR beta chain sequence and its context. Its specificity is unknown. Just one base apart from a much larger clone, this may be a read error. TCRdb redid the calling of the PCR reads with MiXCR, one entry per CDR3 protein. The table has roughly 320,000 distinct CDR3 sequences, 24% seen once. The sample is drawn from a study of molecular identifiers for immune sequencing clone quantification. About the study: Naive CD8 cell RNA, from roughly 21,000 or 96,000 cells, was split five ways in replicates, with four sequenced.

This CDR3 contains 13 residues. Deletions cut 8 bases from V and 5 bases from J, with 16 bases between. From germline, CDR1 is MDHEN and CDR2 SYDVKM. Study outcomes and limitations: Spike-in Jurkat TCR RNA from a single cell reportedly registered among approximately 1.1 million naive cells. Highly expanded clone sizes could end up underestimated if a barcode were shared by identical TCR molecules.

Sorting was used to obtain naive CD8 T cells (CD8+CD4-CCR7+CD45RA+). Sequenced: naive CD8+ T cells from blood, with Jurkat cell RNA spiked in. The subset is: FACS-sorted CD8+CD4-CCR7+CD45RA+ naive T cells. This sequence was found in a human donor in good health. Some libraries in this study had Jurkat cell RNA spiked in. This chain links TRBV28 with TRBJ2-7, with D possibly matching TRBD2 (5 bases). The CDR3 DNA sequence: TGTGCCAGCGGTAGGACTGCCTGGGACGAGCAGTACTTC. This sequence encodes CASGRTAWDEQYF.